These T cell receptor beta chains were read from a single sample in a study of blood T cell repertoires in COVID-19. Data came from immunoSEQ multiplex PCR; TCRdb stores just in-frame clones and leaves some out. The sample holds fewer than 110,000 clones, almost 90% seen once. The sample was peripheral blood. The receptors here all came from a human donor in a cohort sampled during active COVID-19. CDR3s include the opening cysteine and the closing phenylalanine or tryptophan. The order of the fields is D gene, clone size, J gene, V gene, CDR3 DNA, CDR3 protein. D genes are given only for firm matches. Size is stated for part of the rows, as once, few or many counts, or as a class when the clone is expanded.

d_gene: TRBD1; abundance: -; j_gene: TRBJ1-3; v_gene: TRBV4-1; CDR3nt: TGCGCCAGCAGCCAAGACGGACAGGGGGCTAGGGATGGAAACACCATATATTTT; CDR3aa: CASSQDGQGARDGNTIYF
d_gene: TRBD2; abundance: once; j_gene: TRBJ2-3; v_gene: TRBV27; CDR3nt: TGTGCCAGCAGTTTTGGGACTAGCGGGAGTCGGGGGCTAAGAGATACGCAGTATTTT; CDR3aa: CASSFGTSGSRGLRDTQYF
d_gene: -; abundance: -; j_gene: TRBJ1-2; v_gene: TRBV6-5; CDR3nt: TGTGCCAGCAGTCAACAGGGATCCAACTATGGCTACACCTTC; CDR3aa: CASSQQGSNYGYTF
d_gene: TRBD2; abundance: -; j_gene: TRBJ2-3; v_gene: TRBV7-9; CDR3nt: TGTGCCTCGACTAGCGCCCAAGATACGCAGTATTTT; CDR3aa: CASTSAQDTQYF
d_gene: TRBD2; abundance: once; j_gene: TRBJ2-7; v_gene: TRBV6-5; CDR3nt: TGTGCCAGCAGTCGGACTAGCGGCAACTACGAGCAGTACTTC; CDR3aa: CASSRTSGNYEQYF
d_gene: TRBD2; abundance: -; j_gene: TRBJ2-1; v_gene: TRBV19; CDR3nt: TGTGCCAGTAGTATTGTCGGGGGGGTCCCTTCACCCTACAATGAGCAGTTCTTC; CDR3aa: CASSIVGGVPSPYNEQFF
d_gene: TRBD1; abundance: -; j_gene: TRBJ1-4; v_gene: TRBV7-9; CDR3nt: TGTGCCAGCAGCCCTTCGACAGGGGCTGAAAAACTGTTTTTT; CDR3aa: CASSPSTGAEKLFF
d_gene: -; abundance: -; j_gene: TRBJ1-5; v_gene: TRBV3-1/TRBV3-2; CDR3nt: TGTGCCAGCAGCCAAGGGGGAGCAGCGGGACAGCCCCAGCATTTT; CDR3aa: CASSQGGAAGQPQHF
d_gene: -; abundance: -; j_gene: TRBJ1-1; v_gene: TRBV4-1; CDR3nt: TGCGCCAGCAGCCTAAGAGTCAACACTGAAGCTTTCTTT; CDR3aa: CASSLRVNTEAFF
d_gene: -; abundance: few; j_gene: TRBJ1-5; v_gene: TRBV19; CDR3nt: TGTGCCACCGGAGGGCAGGGTGGTCAGCCCCAGCATTTT; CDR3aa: CATGGQGGQPQHF
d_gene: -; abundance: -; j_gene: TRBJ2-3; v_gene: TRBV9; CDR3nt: TGTGCCAGCAGCGTAACCTCGACAGGCACAGATACGCAGTATTTT; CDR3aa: CASSVTSTGTDTQYF
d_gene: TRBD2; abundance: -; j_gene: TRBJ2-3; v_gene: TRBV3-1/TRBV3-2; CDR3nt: TGTGCCAGCAGCGCTCGGACTAGCGGGAGGGGGACAGATACGCAGTATTTT; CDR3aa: CASSARTSGRGTDTQYF
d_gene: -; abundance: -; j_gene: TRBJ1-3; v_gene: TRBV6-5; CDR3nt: TGTGCCAGCAGTTACTCGCGGACACTCTCTGGAAACACCATATATTTT; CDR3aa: CASSYSRTLSGNTIYF
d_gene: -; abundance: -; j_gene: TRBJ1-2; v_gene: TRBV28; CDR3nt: TGTGCCAGCAGTCCTCAGGTTTATGGCTACACCTTC; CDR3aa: CASSPQVYGYTF
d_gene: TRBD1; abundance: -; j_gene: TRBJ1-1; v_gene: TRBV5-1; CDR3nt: TGCGCCAGCAGCTTGGGTGGGGGGACAGGCCACACTGAAGCTTTCTTT; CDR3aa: CASSLGGGTGHTEAFF
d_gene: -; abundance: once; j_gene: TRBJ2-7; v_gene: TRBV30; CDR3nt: TGTGCCTGGAGGCTGGACATCTACGAGCAGTACTTC; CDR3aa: CAWRLDIYEQYF
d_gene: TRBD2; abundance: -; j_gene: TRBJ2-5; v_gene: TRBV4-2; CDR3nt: TGTGCCAGCAGCCAACGTCTAGCGGGGGCCCGGGAGACCCAGTACTTC; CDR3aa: CASSQRLAGARETQYF
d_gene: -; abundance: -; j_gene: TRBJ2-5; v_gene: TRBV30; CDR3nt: TGTGCCTCCCACCTGGGGAGCGTCCAAGAGACCCAGTACTTC; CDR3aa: CASHLGSVQETQYF
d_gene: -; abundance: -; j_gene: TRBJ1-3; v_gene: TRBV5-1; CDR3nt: TGCGCCAGCAGCCCGCAGGGAAGTGGAAACACCATATATTTT; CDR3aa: CASSPQGSGNTIYF
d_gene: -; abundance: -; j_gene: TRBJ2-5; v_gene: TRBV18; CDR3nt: TGTGCCAGCTCACCGGCAGAGACCCAGTACTTC; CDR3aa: CASSPAETQYF
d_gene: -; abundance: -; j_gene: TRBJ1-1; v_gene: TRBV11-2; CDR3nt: TGTGCCAGCAGCTTTTCCAGGGGCACTGAAGCTTTCTTT; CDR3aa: CASSFSRGTEAFF
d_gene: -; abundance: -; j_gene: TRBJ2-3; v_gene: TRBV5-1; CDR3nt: TGCGCCAGCAGCTATAATATGCACGCGGGGGCAACAGATACGCAGTATTTT; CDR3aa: CASSYNMHAGATDTQYF
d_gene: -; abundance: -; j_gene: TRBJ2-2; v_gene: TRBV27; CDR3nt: TGTGCCAGCAGTTTCAGGTCCCGCAGGTGGACCGGGGAGCTGTTTTTT; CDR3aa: CASSFRSRRWTGELFF
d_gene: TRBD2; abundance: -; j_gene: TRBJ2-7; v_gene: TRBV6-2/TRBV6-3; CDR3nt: TGTGCCAGCAGCGCCTTAGCGGGAGGTAATCCCGAGCAGTACTTC; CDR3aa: CASSALAGGNPEQYF
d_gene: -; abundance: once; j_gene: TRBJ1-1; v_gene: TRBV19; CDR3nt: TGTGCCAGTAGCGAGATCCCAGGTAACACTGAAGCTTTCTTT; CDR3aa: CASSEIPGNTEAFF
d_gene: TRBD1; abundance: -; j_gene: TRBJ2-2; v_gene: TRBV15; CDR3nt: TGTGCCACCAGCAGCTTGACAGGGACCGGGGAGCTGTTTTTT; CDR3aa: CATSSLTGTGELFF
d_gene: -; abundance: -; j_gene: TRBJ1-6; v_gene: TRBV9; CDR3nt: TGTGCCAGCAGCGTCGGAGACCAGGGTTCACCCCTCCACTTT; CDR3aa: CASSVGDQGSPLHF
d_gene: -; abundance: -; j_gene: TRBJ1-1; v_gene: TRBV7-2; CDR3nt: TGTGCCAGCAGCTTATACGGAGCGAACACTGAAGCTTTCTTT; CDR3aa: CASSLYGANTEAFF
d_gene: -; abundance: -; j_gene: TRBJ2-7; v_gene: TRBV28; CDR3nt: TGTGCCAGCAGTTTGGAGGGGTGGCCCTACGAGCAGTACTTC; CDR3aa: CASSLEGWPYEQYF